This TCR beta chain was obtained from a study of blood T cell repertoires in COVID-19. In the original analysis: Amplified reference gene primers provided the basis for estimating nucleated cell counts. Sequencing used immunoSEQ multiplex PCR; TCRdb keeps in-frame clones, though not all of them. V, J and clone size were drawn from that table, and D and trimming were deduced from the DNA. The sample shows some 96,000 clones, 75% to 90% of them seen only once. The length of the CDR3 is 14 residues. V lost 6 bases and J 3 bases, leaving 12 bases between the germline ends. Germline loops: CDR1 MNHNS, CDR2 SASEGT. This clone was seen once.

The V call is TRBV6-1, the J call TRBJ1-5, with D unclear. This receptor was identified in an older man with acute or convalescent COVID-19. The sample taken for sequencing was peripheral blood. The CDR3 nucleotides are TGTGCCAGCAGAACACGTACAGTCAATCAGCCCCAGCATTTT. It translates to CASRTRTVNQPQHF.